The clone carrying this TCR beta chain has only a few counts. The data belong to a study of CD8+ T cells in alopecia areata. The CDR3 has 10 amino acids. CDR1 is SQVTM and CDR2 is ANQGSEA in the germline V gene. As the sequencing template, cDNA was produced by extracting RNA and reverse transcribing it. The table came from immunoSEQ multiplex PCR; TCRdb's copy has only in-frame clones and leaves some out. The sample includes more than 95,000 clones, about 50% of them seen just once. The chain combines TRBV29-1 with TRBJ2-5; a weak D match, TRBD2 (6 bases). The sequencing input was NKG2D-low CD8+ T cells sorted from blood. This clonotype was obtained from a human donor with alopecia areata. For the CDR3, the DNA is TGCAGGCCGGAGGGGGAGACCCAGTACTTC. This translates into CRPEGETQYF.